Given below is one T cell receptor (beta chain) in context. Seattle participants joined during active infection and were tracked over time. Original processing methods: Reference gene primers were amplified, and this amplification served to estimate nucleated cell counts. Assay: immunoSEQ multiplex PCR; the TCRdb copy retains only in-frame clones and omits some. Clone size and the V and J calls come from that table; the DNA yielded D and trimming. Of about 370,000 clones in the sample, roughly 86% were seen once. This record belongs to a study of blood T cell repertoires in COVID-19. Study background: Acute and convalescent COVID-19 specimens originated in the United States, Italy and Spain. T cells, B-cell-depleted T cells, or PBMCs provided the cDNA or gDNA that served as material.

Germline V gene data show CDR1 as GTSNPN and CDR2 as SVGIG (reference sequence). CDR3 length: 14 residues. V shed 6 bases, J shed 0 bases, and the junction held 7 bases outside the gene matches. The receptor was isolated from a woman in her thirties with COVID-19, enrolled during active disease. The sequencing input was peripheral blood. This sequence joins TRBV30 and TRBJ2-7; the match to TRBD1 covers 8 bases. Here the CDR3 reads CACWDRTSSYEQYF. The CDR3 nucleotides are TGTGCCTGCTGGGACAGGACGAGCTCCTACGAGCAGTACTTC.